The 32 T cell receptor beta chains reported below all come from one sample, sequenced in a study of T-cell memory formation after mild COVID-19. TCRdb reprocessed the 5' RACE reads with MiXCR, giving one entry per CDR3 protein. The table includes hundreds of thousands of distinct CDR3 sequences, about 15% detected once. The sample comprised PBMCs or a T cell subset sorted from them (not recorded which). These receptors were obtained from a man aged 18 to 29 who had mild COVID-19 (a few samples of this study predate the infection). Cell type and time point are not known.

This clonotype turned up a few times. CDR3 sequence: CASSIPGNTEAFF. The CDR3 nucleotides read TGTGCCAGTAGTATTCCGGGGAACACTGAAGCTTTCTTT. The rearrangement uses TRBV19 and TRBJ1-1; no clear D gene. The CDR3 runs to 13 residues. Trimming shortened V by 3 bases and J by 1 base, and 6 bases separated the two germline ends. Per germline, CDR1 LNHDA and CDR2 SQIVND (reference sequence).

Only a few counts were recorded for this clonotype. The gene calls are TRBV4-1 and TRBJ2-5, with D possibly being TRBD1 or TRBD2 (6 bases each). Trimming removed 6 bases from V and 5 bases from J, with 16 bases in between. The CDR3 consists of 14 residues. CDR1 is MGHRA and CDR2 is YSYEKL in the germline V gene. The CDR3 bases are TGCGCCAGCAGTCCCCTAGGGGGGTTGGAGACCCAGTACTTC. It codes for CASSPLGGLETQYF.

V and J are TRBV7-2 and TRBJ2-2; 9 bases align to TRBD1. The CDR3 is made up of 14 amino acids. Germline V gene lookup returns CDR1 SGHTA and CDR2 FQGNSA. The V and J ends lost 5 bases and 7 bases, in that order; junction bases with no gene match: 5. CDR3 bases: TGTGCCAGCAGCCCGGGACAGGGTTACGGGGAGCTGTTTTTT. It specifies CASSPGQGYGELFF.

CDR3: CASSFTGTNTGELFF. The DNA for the CDR3 is TGTGCCAGCAGCTTCACGGGGACGAACACCGGGGAGCTGTTTTTT. This chain uses TRBV11-3 with TRBJ2-2; D is perhaps TRBD2 (5 bases). The CDR3 is 15 residues long. The V gene lost 3 bases and the J gene lost 0 bases, with 8 bases spanning the gap. Germline CDR1 SGHNT, CDR2 YENEEA.

This clonotype has only a few counts. The rearrangement links TRBV7-2 to TRBJ2-5, with 7 bases that match TRBD2. Trimming cost V 5 bases and J 7 bases; bases outside gene matches: 25. Germline V gives CDR1 SGHTA, CDR2 FQGNSA. The length of the CDR3 is 19 residues. The CDR3: CASSPSGGSGPYPPGTQYF. DNA for the CDR3: TGTGCCAGCAGCCCCTCGGGGGGTAGCGGGCCCTACCCCCCGGGGACCCAGTACTTC. The full variable domain, rest sourced from reference TRBV7-2 and TRBJ2-5, is GAGVSQSPSNKVTEKGKDVELRCDPISGHTALYWYRQSLGQGLEFLIYFQGNSAPDKSGLPSDRFSAERTGGSVSTLTIQRTQQEDSAVYLCASSPSGGSGPYPPGTQYFGPGTRLLVL.

The CDR3 spells CASSTGPFYEQYV. The CDR3 coding sequence is TGTGCCAGCTCTACCGGGCCATTCTACGAGCAGTACGTC. The chain is built from TRBV18 and TRBJ2-7; D is unresolved. The CDR3 is made up of 13 amino acids. The germline V and J ends were trimmed by 6 bases and 3 bases, with 12 bases remaining between them. Germline CDR1 KGHSH, CDR2 LQKENI.

This chain uses TRBV18 with TRBJ2-7, with 11 bases matching TRBD1. CDR1 is KGHSH, CDR2 LQKENI, per germline. V lost 3 bases, J lost 2 bases, and 12 bases stayed unmatched. This CDR3 is built from 18 residues. The CDR3 is CASSPRTTGQGVTYEQYF. DNA for the CDR3: TGTGCCAGCTCACCCAGAACAACGGGACAGGGGGTAACCTACGAGCAGTACTTC.

The chain joins TRBV5-1 to TRBJ1-6, with a weak D call TRBD1 (6 bases). Trimming shortened V by 4 bases and J by 5 bases, and 10 bases separated the two germline ends. This CDR3 is 14 amino acids long. Looked up from germline, CDR1 is SGHRS and CDR2 is YFSETQ. CDR3 sequence (DNA): TGCGCCAGCAGCGGGGGACATGATAATTCACCCCTCCACTTT. Protein: CASSGGHDNSPLHF.

This clonotype appeared a few times. The chain joins TRBV4-2 to TRBJ2-6; D remains ambiguous. Germline CDR1 LGHNA, CDR2 YNFKEQ. Trimming removed 5 bases from V and 0 bases from J, with 14 bases in between. CDR3 length: 17 amino acids. CDR3 protein: CASSAGPYASGANVLTF. CDR3 nucleotides: TGTGCCAGCAGCGCCGGGCCTTACGCCTCTGGGGCCAACGTCCTGACTTTC.

This clonotype was observed a handful of times. This chain joins TRBV7-8 and TRBJ2-7, with D perhaps being TRBD1 or TRBD2 (5 bases each). The CDR3 has 12 residues. Trimming removed 5 bases from V and 6 bases from J, with 11 bases in between. CDR1 and CDR2 from the germline V gene are SGHVS and FQNEAQ. The CDR3 here is CASSREGSEQYF. CDR3 DNA sequence: TGTGCCAGCAGCCGCGAGGGGTCCGAGCAGTACTTC.

This clonotype showed up just a few times. The CDR3 loop reads CASSSGRSLEQYF. Written as DNA, the CDR3 is TGTGCCAGCAGCTCGGGACGGAGCCTTGAGCAGTACTTC. V and J are TRBV7-9 and TRBJ2-7, with D possibly called TRBD1 or TRBD2 (5 bases each). V dropped 4 bases and J dropped 7 bases, with 14 bases sitting between them. The germline CDR1 and CDR2 sequences are SEHNR and FQNEAQ (reference sequence). The CDR3 is 13 residues long.

The chain recombines TRBV6-1 with TRBJ1-2, with a weak D call TRBD1 (6 bases). The CDR3 contains 17 residues. V was pared by 4 bases and J by 0 bases, with 18 bases between. The V gene's germline CDR1 is MNHNS and CDR2 SASEGT. CDR3 residues: CASSAIPGHVSNYGYTF. The CDR3 DNA follows: TGTGCCAGCAGTGCAATCCCGGGACATGTTTCTAACTATGGCTACACCTTC.

In this sample, this clonotype turned up a few times. The genes are TRBV10-3 and TRBJ2-3; 12 bases match TRBD2. Germline values: CDR1 ENHRY, CDR2 SYGVKD. Trimming took 4 bases from V and 5 from J; bases not matched to a gene: 7. The CDR3 has 16 amino acids. The CDR3 sequence: CAISGASGGAEDTQYF. CDR3 DNA: TGTGCCATCAGTGGAGCTAGCGGGGGGGCTGAAGATACGCAGTATTTT.

This clonotype was picked up many times. The chain is built from TRBV5-1 and TRBJ2-4; 8 nucleotides match TRBD2. The J segment lost 6 bases and the V segment lost 5 bases, leaving 4 bases of the junction unmatched. The V gene's germline CDR1 is SGHRS and CDR2 YFSETQ. The CDR3 runs to 13 residues. The CDR3 DNA reads TGCGCCAGCAGTAGGAGCGGGGGAAACATTCAGTACTTC. Encoded protein: CASSRSGGNIQYF.

The V call is TRBV12-3 or TRBV12-4, the J call TRBJ1-2; 9 nucleotides align to TRBD1. There are 17 residues in the CDR3. V trimming: 3 bases; J trimming: 8 bases; junction bases outside the gene matches: 16. The CDR3 DNA reads as TGTGCCAGCAGTTTGCGCCGGCTGGGGACAGGGATTTTCGGCTACACCTTC. Translated: CASSLRRLGTGIFGYTF.

Only a few counts were recorded for this clonotype. The rearrangement links TRBV3-1 to TRBJ2-7; possible D gene TRBD2, 6 bases. V lost 1 base to trimming and J lost 2 bases, with 18 bases between them. The CDR3 has 17 amino acids. CDR1 and CDR2 (germline): LGHDT, YNNKEL (reference sequence). The CDR3 here is CASSQGRVGRKTYEQYF. The CDR3 DNA follows: TGTGCCAGCAGCCAAGGGAGAGTTGGGAGGAAAACCTACGAGCAGTACTTC.

This clonotype was observed a handful of times. The V call is TRBV11-2, the J call TRBJ1-5; TRBD1 matches 7 bases. CDR3 size: 15 residues. CDR1 SGHAT and CDR2 FQNNGV come from the germline V gene. V lost 3 bases, J lost 4 bases, and 6 bases stayed unmatched. CDR3 region: CASSLGQFLNQPQHF. The CDR3 DNA reads TGTGCCAGCAGCTTGGGACAGTTTTTAAATCAGCCCCAGCATTTT.

The J gene is TRBJ2-1, the V gene TRBV2; D ambiguous. V lost 3 bases, J lost 5 bases, and 8 bases lay in between. The CDR3 covers 13 residues. Germline lookup yields CDR1 SNHLY and CDR2 FYNNEI. The CDR3 DNA follows: TGTGCCAGCAGTGACCAGGCCAACAATGAGCAGTTCTTC. Translated, it gives CASSDQANNEQFF.

The sample holds a few counts of this clonotype. V gene TRBV4-1 combines with J gene TRBJ2-5; maybe TRBD2 (5 bases). CDR1 is MGHRA, CDR2 YSYEKL, per germline. The ends were cut back, 2 bases at V and 2 bases at J, with 9 bases in the middle. The CDR3 is 14 amino acids. The CDR3 coding sequence is TGCGCCAGCAGCCAAATTAGCGTACAAGAGACCCAGTACTTC. It translates to CASSQISVQETQYF.

This clonotype was detected a few times. The rearrangement joins TRBV20-1 to TRBJ2-3; the D is unclear. The CDR3 has 16 amino acids. V was trimmed by 0 bases and J by 4 bases, leaving 17 bases between them. From germline, CDR1 is DFQATT and CDR2 SNEGSKA (reference sequence). The CDR3 region is CSARDGSGPAADTQYF. The CDR3 DNA reads TGCAGTGCTAGAGATGGTTCGGGTCCCGCGGCAGATACGCAGTATTTT.

This clonotype turned up a few times. The chain couples TRBV11-2 to TRBJ2-7; 7 bases align to TRBD2. The CDR3 runs 14 residues. V shed 1 base and J 5 bases; nucleotides not matched to a gene: 5. Germline CDR1 reads SGHAT; CDR2 reads FQNNGV. The CDR3: CASSLAGGGDEQYF. As DNA, the CDR3 is TGTGCCAGCAGCTTAGCTGGGGGAGGGGACGAGCAGTACTTC.

The gene calls are TRBV7-2 and TRBJ2-2; TRBD2 matches at 8 bases. Germline CDR1 SGHTA, CDR2 FQGNSA. V lost 6 bases to trimming and J lost 0 bases; unmatched junction nucleotides: 6. The CDR3 spans 16 residues. The CDR3 sequence is CASRPAGGTNTGELFF. CDR3 coding DNA: TGTGCCAGCAGACCGGCGGGGGGAACGAACACCGGGGAGCTGTTTTTT.

The gene calls are TRBV29-1 and TRBJ1-5, with D possibly matching TRBD1 (6 bases). This CDR3 has 13 residues. V was cut by 3 bases and J by 6 bases, with 12 bases left in between. The V gene's germline CDR1 is SQVTM and CDR2 ANQGSEA. The CDR3 sequence: CSVEGPRGQPQHF. In DNA form, the CDR3 reads TGCAGCGTTGAGGGGCCCAGGGGTCAGCCCCAGCATTTT.

The J gene is TRBJ2-2, the V gene TRBV6-6; perhaps TRBD2 as D (6 bases). This CDR3 has 14 amino acids. From germline, CDR1 is MNHNY and CDR2 SVGAGI (reference sequence). Trimming removed 8 bases at V and 6 bases at J, with 16 bases between. The CDR3 loop is CASGRLALSGELFF. CDR3 coding DNA: TGTGCCAGCGGGCGCCTAGCGCTGTCCGGGGAGCTGTTTTTT.

Ten or more counts support this clonotype. The chain is built from TRBV7-9 and TRBJ2-3; D uncertain. V was clipped by 5 bases and J by 4 bases, with 10 bases between them. CDR1 SEHNR and CDR2 FQNEAQ come from the germline V gene (reference sequence). This CDR3 comprises 13 residues. The CDR3 region has the DNA TGTGCCAGCAGCCTAGAGTGGGCAGATACGCAGTATTTT. It encodes CASSLEWADTQYF.

This clonotype was seen a handful of times. Here the CDR3 DNA reads TGCGCCAGCAGCTTCTCCCCCCAGCCAGGGGGTTCTTCACCCCTCCACTTT. Translation: CASSFSPQPGGSSPLHF. V usage is TRBV5-1 and J usage is TRBJ1-6, with 7 bases that match TRBD1. The germline gives CDR1 SGHRS, CDR2 YFSETQ. There are 17 residues in the CDR3. The trim removed 2 bases at V and 9 bases at J, leaving 14 bases unmatched.

Turning to this clonotype: The junction departs from germline at one end; a sequencing error may be responsible. CDR3 region: CASNIAADTQYF. CDR3 coding DNA: TGTGCGAGCAATATCGCGGCAGATACGCAGTATTTT. This chain links TRBV28 with TRBJ2-3; D gene ambiguous. The CDR3 runs 12 residues. Germline CDR1 reads MDHEN; CDR2 reads SYDVKM.

This clonotype occurred once. V and J are TRBV4-3 and TRBJ2-4; D may match TRBD1 or TRBD2 (5 bases each). The V and J ends lost 4 bases and 0 bases respectively, with 16 bases between them. Germline values: CDR1 LGHNA, CDR2 YSLEER. The CDR3 has 17 amino acids. CDR3 nucleotide sequence: TGCGCCAGCAGCCGGGGACCCGAACATCTAGCCAAAAACATTCAGTACTTC. This translates into CASSRGPEHLAKNIQYF.

This clonotype came up a few times. The chain joins TRBV9 to TRBJ2-2, with D perhaps assigned TRBD1 or TRBD2 (6 bases each). V was clipped by 10 bases and J by 0 bases, with 16 bases between them. Germline-derived CDR1 and CDR2 are SGDLS and YYNGEE. This CDR3 comprises 15 residues. CDR3 DNA: TGTGCCTCCAGCCCGGGGGCCGCGAACACCGGGGAGCTGTTTTTT. Protein sequence: CASSPGAANTGELFF.

This clonotype was counted only a few times. V usage is TRBV9 and J usage is TRBJ2-2, with 8 bases aligning to TRBD1. The germline V gene encodes CDR1 SGDLS and CDR2 YYNGEE. V was pared by 0 bases and J by 3 bases, with 13 bases of the junction left unmatched. This CDR3 has 19 residues. Here the CDR3 reads CASSVEVFEDRDDTGELFF. The CDR3 DNA follows: TGTGCCAGCAGCGTAGAAGTTTTTGAGGACAGGGACGACACCGGGGAGCTGTTTTTT.

This chain connects TRBV7-2 to TRBJ2-3; a possible D gene is TRBD2 (5 bases). The CDR3 extends over 15 amino acids. The germline V and J ends were trimmed by 5 bases and 2 bases, with 14 bases remaining between them. Germline V gives CDR1 SGHTA, CDR2 FQGNSA. Here the CDR3 reads CASSVERRYTDTQYF. CDR3 nucleotides: TGTGCCAGCAGCGTCGAGCGGAGATACACAGATACGCAGTATTTT.

The chain uses TRBV5-6 and TRBJ2-3; 8 bases are a match to TRBD1. Germline V CDR1 and CDR2: SGHDT, YYEEEE. The CDR3 consists of 13 residues. After removal of 4 bases from V and 9 bases from J, the junction contained 7 bases not matched to a gene. The CDR3 here is CASSAGQGGTQYF. CDR3 nucleotides: TGTGCCAGCAGCGCAGGACAGGGAGGAACGCAGTATTTT.